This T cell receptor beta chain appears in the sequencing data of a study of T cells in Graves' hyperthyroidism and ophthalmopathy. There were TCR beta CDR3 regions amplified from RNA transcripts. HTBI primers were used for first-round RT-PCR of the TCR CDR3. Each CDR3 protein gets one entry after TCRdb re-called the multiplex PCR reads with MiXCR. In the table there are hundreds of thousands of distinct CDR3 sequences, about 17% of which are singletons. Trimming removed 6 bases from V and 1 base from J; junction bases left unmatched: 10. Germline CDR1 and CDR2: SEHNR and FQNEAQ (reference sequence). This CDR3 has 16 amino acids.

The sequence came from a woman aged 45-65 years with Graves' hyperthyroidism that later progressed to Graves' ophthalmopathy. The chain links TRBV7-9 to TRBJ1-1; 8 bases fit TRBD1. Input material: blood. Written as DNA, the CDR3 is TGTGCCAGCAGTTCAGGCAGGGGGCGAGGGAACACTGAAGCTTTCTTT. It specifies CASSSGRGRGNTEAFF.